The clone carrying this T cell receptor beta chain was found many times. The sample originates from a study of T cell repertoires in cytomegalovirus infection. The overall study: A matching HLA type, together with CMV infection, was signaled by public TCR beta signatures.

MiXCR was run by TCRdb on the reads, yielding one entry per CDR3 protein. The repertoire holds around 230,000 distinct CDR3 sequences, approximately 7% seen once, with roughly 6.5% in the top ten. The CDR3 extends over 16 amino acids. CDR1 and CDR2 (germline): SGHDN, FVKESK. The ends were cut back, 3 bases at V and 4 bases at J, with 18 bases in the middle. This receptor was obtained from a human donor in good health (CMV status not recorded). Some clones in this sample may be carry-over from other donors' samples. The sample comprised PBMCs. The chain employs TRBV14 and TRBJ1-1; maybe TRBD1 (5 bases). CDR3 sequence (DNA): TGTGCCAGCAGCCAGCGATTCGGGGAGAGGGGCACTGAAGCTTTCTTT. Translating gives CASSQRFGERGTEAFF.